What follows describes a single T cell receptor beta chain. These data originate in a study of blood T cell repertoires in COVID-19. Overall study context: From the United States, Italy and Spain came samples of acute and convalescent COVID-19. T cells, B-cell-depleted T cells, or PBMCs supplied cDNA or gDNA.

Data came from immunoSEQ multiplex PCR; TCRdb stores just in-frame clones and leaves some out. The sample consists of around 18,000 clones, roughly nine tenths of them appearing once. V was trimmed by 1 base and J by 6 bases, leaving 18 bases between them. Germline values: CDR1 SGHTA, CDR2 FQGNSA. There are 16 residues in the CDR3. The chain couples TRBV7-2 to TRBJ1-2; possibly TRBD1 for D (5 bases). The specimen sequenced was peripheral blood. The sequence came from a human donor in a cohort sampled during active COVID-19. CDR3 amino acids: CASSLEPQGGGNGYTF. CDR3 DNA: TGTGCCAGCAGCTTAGAACCTCAGGGTGGAGGGAATGGCTACACCTTC.